These 18 T cell receptor beta chains were all obtained from the same sample, sequenced in a study of early T cells in non-severe SARS-CoV-2 infection. TCRdb recomputed calls from the 5' RACE reads with MiXCR, one row per CDR3 protein. Found here are over 35,000 distinct CDR3 sequences, about 5.7% of them singletons; the top ten hold less than 25%. Material: whole blood, obtained at baseline. The receptors were sampled from an adult who was a healthcare worker with PCR-confirmed SARS-CoV-2 infection or an uninfected control (not recorded which).

The table lists this clonotype with many counts. The gene calls are TRBV27 and TRBJ1-6, with D possibly TRBD1 on 6 matching bases. Germline loops: CDR1 MNHEY, CDR2 SMNVEV (reference sequence). CDR3 length: 14 residues. Trimming took 6 bases from V and 6 from J, leaving 12 bases between them. CDR3 sequence: CASRRAGANSPLHF. CDR3 in DNA: TGTGCCAGCAGGCGGGCAGGGGCTAATTCACCCCTCCACTTT.

The gene calls are TRBV6-4 and TRBJ2-4; D remains ambiguous. Germline V gives CDR1 MRHNA, CDR2 SNTAGT. Trimming took 6 bases from V and 0 from J, leaving 18 bases between them. The CDR3 is made up of 17 amino acids. The CDR3 sequence is CASRKNYLRLAKNIQYF. CDR3 coding DNA: TGTGCCAGCAGGAAAAACTACCTGAGACTAGCCAAAAACATTCAGTACTTC.

At least ten counts were recorded for this clonotype. The CDR3 DNA sequence: TGTGCCAGCAGTTTAGCGCCAACCTTGGGATACGAGCAGTACTTC. Amino acid sequence: CASSLAPTLGYEQYF. The gene calls are TRBV12-3 or TRBV12-4 and TRBJ2-7; D remains ambiguous. V lost 0 bases and J 4 bases, leaving 13 bases between the germline ends. The CDR3 extends over 15 amino acids.

The sample holds a few counts of this clonotype. The rearrangement uses TRBV5-1 and TRBJ2-1; the D gene is possibly TRBD2 (5 bases). CDR1 and CDR2 (germline): SGHRS, YFSETQ. Trimming removed 2 bases from V and 4 bases from J, with 10 bases in between. CDR3 size: 14 residues. Written as DNA, the CDR3 is TGCGCCAGCAGCTTTGATGACTATTACAATGAGCAGTTCTTC. Amino acid sequence: CASSFDDYYNEQFF. Using reference TRBV5-1 and TRBJ2-1 for the parts outside the CDR3, the full variable domain is KAGVTQTPRYLIKTRGQQVTLSCSPISGHRSVSWYQQTPGQGLQFLFEYFSETQRNKGNFPGRFSGRQFSNSRSEMNVSTLELGDSALYLCASSFDDYYNEQFFGPGTRLTVL.

This clonotype has a count of ten or more. The chain couples TRBV18 to TRBJ2-1; maybe TRBD1 (5 bases). The CDR3 runs 12 residues. Trimming shortened V by 4 bases and J by 15 bases, and 16 bases separated the two germline ends. Germline-derived CDR1 and CDR2 are KGHSH and LQKENI. CDR3 sequence: CASSRGAMDGFF. Here the CDR3 DNA reads TGTGCCAGCTCACGGGGCGCGATGGATGGGTTCTTC.

This clonotype showed up just a few times. The chain carries TRBV12-3 or TRBV12-4 and TRBJ2-2; 11 positions agree with TRBD2. Unmatched junction bases numbered 30, after V lost 7 bases and J lost 11 bases. This CDR3 is 21 amino acids long. The CDR3 DNA sequence: TGTGCCAGCACCCCGCCTGCAGGGTTCGAAATAGCGGGGGGGTTGGTAACAGAGCTGTTTTTT. Translated: CASTPPAGFEIAGGLVTELFF.

This clonotype was observed a handful of times. The chain couples TRBV5-1 to TRBJ2-2; D uncertain. The CDR3 is 14 amino acids. Trimming took off 4 bases at V and 3 bases at J, with 10 bases between the two ends. The germline V gene encodes CDR1 SGHRS and CDR2 YFSETQ. CDR3 in amino acids: CASSPLIDTGELFF. The CDR3 nucleotides read TGCGCCAGCAGCCCTTTGATAGACACCGGGGAGCTGTTTTTT.

This clonotype was found a few times. The chain employs TRBV27 and TRBJ2-2; 9 nucleotides match TRBD2. CDR1 MNHEY and CDR2 SMNVEV come from the germline V gene (reference sequence). This CDR3 contains 19 residues. The V gene end was trimmed by 3 bases and the J gene end by 1 base; junction bases not matched to a gene: 12. The CDR3 DNA follows: TGTGCCAGCAGTTTTAGAGGGGGAGCGGGAGGCCTGAACACCGGGGAGCTGTTTTTT. This translates into CASSFRGGAGGLNTGELFF.

This clonotype was counted at least ten times. The chain employs TRBV20-1 and TRBJ2-5; D unclear. The CDR3 is 16 amino acids. Germline V CDR1 and CDR2: DFQATT, SNEGSKA (reference sequence). Trimming left V 6 bases short and J 3 bases short, with 23 bases between. CDR3 region: CSANHYRALKKETQYF. The CDR3 nucleotides read TGCAGTGCCAATCACTACCGGGCCCTGAAAAAAGAGACCCAGTACTTC.

V gene TRBV12-3 or TRBV12-4 combines with J gene TRBJ2-5, with a possible D match to TRBD1 (6 bases). The CDR3 is 13 amino acids. Trimming left V 5 bases short and J 1 base short, with 8 bases between. CDR3 sequence: CASSRDTQETQYF. The DNA of the CDR3 is TGTGCCAGCAGTCGGGACACCCAAGAGACCCAGTACTTC.

This clonotype has ten or more counts. The gene calls are TRBV7-9 and TRBJ2-2; 13 bases agree with TRBD2. The CDR3 spans 15 residues. Trimming cost V 6 bases and J 5 bases; bases outside gene matches: 3. The germline CDR1 and CDR2 sequences are SEHNR and FQNEAQ (reference sequence). The CDR3 nucleotides are TGTGCCAGCAGACCGGGACTAGCGGGAACCGGGGAGCTGTTTTTT. Translated: CASRPGLAGTGELFF.

This clonotype was counted many times. The chain couples TRBV10-3 to TRBJ2-3; perhaps TRBD2 as D (6 bases). CDR1 ENHRY and CDR2 SYGVKD come from the germline V gene. There are 18 residues in the CDR3. The germline V and J ends were trimmed by 2 bases and 0 bases, with 18 bases remaining between them. CDR3 bases: TGTGCCATCAGTGAGACAACCCGCTCCGGGAGCAGCACAGATACGCAGTATTTT. This encodes CAISETTRSGSSTDTQYF.

CDR3 in DNA: TGTGCCAGCAGCTTGCTGACAGAAAACATTCAGTACTTC. Translation: CASSLLTENIQYF. This sequence joins TRBV5-4 and TRBJ2-4, with D possibly being TRBD1 (5 bases). The germline V gene encodes CDR1 SGHNT and CDR2 YYREEE (reference sequence). CDR3 length: 13 amino acids. The ends were cut back, 1 base at V and 5 bases at J, with 7 bases in the middle.

This clonotype was seen only a few times. This chain uses TRBV10-2 with TRBJ2-7; no clear D gene. CDR3 length: 12 amino acids. The germline gives CDR1 WSHSY, CDR2 SAAADI. V was shortened by 2 bases and J by 2 bases, with 4 bases between the two germline ends. CDR3 sequence: CASSEMAYEQYF. CDR3 nucleotides: TGCGCCAGCAGTGAGATGGCCTACGAGCAGTACTTC.

The chain links TRBV4-1 to TRBJ2-3; D is possibly TRBD1 (6 bases). Germline values: CDR1 MGHRA, CDR2 YSYEKL. The CDR3 contains 18 residues. Between the trimmed V and J ends, which lost 4 bases and 2 bases, there was a span of 22 bases. CDR3 nucleotide sequence: TGCGCCAGCAGCCGGACTGGGTCAGGGGCTGTAAACACAGATACGCAGTATTTT. This translates into CASSRTGSGAVNTDTQYF.

This chain uses TRBV10-3 with TRBJ2-1; TRBD2 aligns across 9 bases. Germline V gene lookup returns CDR1 ENHRY and CDR2 SYGVKD. This CDR3 has 15 residues. J lost 10 bases, V lost 3 bases, and 10 bases had no gene match. In DNA form, the CDR3 reads TGTGCCATCAGTGAACCTGGCGGGGGGGCGCGAGAGCAGTTCTTC. Protein sequence: CAISEPGGGAREQFF.

In its sample, this clonotype was seen many times. The chain uses TRBV7-6 and TRBJ1-2; a weak D match, TRBD1 (6 bases). V was clipped by 3 bases and J by 5 bases, with 19 bases between them. The germline V gene encodes CDR1 SGHVS and CDR2 FNYEAQ. This CDR3 spans 16 amino acids. The CDR3 coding sequence is TGTGCCAGCAGCTTGGGGACACGGGATATGGGATATGGCTACACCTTC. Amino acids: CASSLGTRDMGYGYTF.

This clonotype was counted ten times or more. The CDR3, as DNA: TGTGCCAGCAGCTTAGGGAATAGCAATCAGCCCCAGCATTTT. It is translated as CASSLGNSNQPQHF. The chain joins TRBV7-9 to TRBJ1-5; the D is unclear. The length of the CDR3 is 14 residues. CDR1 and CDR2 from the germline V gene are SEHNR and FQNEAQ (reference sequence). V was clipped by 1 base and J by 0 bases, with 4 bases between them.